This T cell receptor (beta chain) was profiled in a study of blood T cells in healthy people across ages. Points from the study as a whole: Estimates of total diversity, which came from one million sequenced T cells, were considered to be underestimates.

Extraction of total RNA produced a minimum of 5.5 micrograms from each sample. The authors ran a second PCR of roughly 6 to 12 cycles using a sample-barcoded 5' primer and a J-beta primer mix. Every cDNA molecule carried a tag from a template-switch adaptor bearing 12 random nucleotides. MiXCR, run by TCRdb on the 5' RACE reads, gives a single entry per CDR3 protein. The table includes roughly 410,000 distinct CDR3 sequences, approximately 51% detected once. As to this clonotype: Its antigen is not identified.

CDR3 size: 15 residues. Germline values: CDR1 MNHNS, CDR2 SASEGT. V dropped 1 base and J dropped 3 bases, with 12 bases sitting between them. The receptor's source is a man aged 55 to 70 in good health. The chain has TRBV6-1 and TRBJ2-5; TRBD1 is a possible D gene (6 bases). Material: blood. This chain's CDR3 is CASSEGVGGKETQYF. CDR3 nucleotide sequence: TGTGCCAGCAGTGAAGGGGTAGGGGGAAAAGAGACCCAGTACTTC.